This TCR beta chain comes out of a study of response to subunit inactivated influenza vaccine. Study-wide results and caveats: Authors proposed each seasonal influenza vaccination draws in few new T cells.

Trimming pared 0 bases from V and 9 bases from J, leaving 12 bases between. Germline V gives CDR1 MNHEY, CDR2 SVGAGI. This CDR3 is built from 15 residues. Comments on this clonotype: Its antigen is not identified.

TCRdb called the RT-PCR reads again in MiXCR, with one record for every CDR3 protein. The sample consists of hundreds of thousands of distinct CDR3 sequences, about 15% of them appearing once. This receptor was identified in a man between 45 and 60 years old who received an inactivated influenza vaccine. This chain links TRBV6-5 with TRBJ1-6; D is unclear. The specimen comprised PBMCs from blood, sampled less than 15 days before vaccination. DNA for the CDR3: TGTGCCAGCAGTTACTCGGCAAAACGTGGTTCACCCCTCCACTTT. Its translation is CASSYSAKRGSPLHF.